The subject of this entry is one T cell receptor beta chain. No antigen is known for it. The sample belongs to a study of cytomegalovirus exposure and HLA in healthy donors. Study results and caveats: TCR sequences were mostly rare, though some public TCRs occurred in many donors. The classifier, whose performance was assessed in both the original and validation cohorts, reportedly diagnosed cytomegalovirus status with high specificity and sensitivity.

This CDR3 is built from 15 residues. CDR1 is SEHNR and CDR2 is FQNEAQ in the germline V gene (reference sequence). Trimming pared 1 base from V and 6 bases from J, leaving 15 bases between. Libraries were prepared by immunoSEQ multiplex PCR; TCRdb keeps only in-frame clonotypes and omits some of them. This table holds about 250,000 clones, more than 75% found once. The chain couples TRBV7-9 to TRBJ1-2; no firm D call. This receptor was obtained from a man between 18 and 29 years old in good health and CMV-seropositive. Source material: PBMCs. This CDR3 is CASSLDLTLVNGYTF. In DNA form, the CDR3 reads TGTGCCAGCAGCTTAGACCTGACCCTGGTGAATGGCTACACCTTC.